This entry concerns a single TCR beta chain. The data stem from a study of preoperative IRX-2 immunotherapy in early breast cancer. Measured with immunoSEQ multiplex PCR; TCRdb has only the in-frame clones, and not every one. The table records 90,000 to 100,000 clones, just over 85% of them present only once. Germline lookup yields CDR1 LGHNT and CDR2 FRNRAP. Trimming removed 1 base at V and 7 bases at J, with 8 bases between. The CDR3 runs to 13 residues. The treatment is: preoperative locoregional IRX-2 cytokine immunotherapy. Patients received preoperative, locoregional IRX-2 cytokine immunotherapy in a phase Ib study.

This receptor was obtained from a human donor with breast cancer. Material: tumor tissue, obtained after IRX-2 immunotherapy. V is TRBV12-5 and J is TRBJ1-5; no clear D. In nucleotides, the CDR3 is TGTGCTAGTGGTTTGGCCCCGAGCCAGCCCCAGCATTTT. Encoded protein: CASGLAPSQPQHF. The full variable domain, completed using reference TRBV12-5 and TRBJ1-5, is DARVTQTPRHKVTEMGQEVTMRCQPILGHNTVFWYRQTMMQGLELLAYFRNRAPLDDSGMPKDRFSAEMPDATLATLKIQPSEPRDSAVYFCASGLAPSQPQHFGDGTRLSIL.